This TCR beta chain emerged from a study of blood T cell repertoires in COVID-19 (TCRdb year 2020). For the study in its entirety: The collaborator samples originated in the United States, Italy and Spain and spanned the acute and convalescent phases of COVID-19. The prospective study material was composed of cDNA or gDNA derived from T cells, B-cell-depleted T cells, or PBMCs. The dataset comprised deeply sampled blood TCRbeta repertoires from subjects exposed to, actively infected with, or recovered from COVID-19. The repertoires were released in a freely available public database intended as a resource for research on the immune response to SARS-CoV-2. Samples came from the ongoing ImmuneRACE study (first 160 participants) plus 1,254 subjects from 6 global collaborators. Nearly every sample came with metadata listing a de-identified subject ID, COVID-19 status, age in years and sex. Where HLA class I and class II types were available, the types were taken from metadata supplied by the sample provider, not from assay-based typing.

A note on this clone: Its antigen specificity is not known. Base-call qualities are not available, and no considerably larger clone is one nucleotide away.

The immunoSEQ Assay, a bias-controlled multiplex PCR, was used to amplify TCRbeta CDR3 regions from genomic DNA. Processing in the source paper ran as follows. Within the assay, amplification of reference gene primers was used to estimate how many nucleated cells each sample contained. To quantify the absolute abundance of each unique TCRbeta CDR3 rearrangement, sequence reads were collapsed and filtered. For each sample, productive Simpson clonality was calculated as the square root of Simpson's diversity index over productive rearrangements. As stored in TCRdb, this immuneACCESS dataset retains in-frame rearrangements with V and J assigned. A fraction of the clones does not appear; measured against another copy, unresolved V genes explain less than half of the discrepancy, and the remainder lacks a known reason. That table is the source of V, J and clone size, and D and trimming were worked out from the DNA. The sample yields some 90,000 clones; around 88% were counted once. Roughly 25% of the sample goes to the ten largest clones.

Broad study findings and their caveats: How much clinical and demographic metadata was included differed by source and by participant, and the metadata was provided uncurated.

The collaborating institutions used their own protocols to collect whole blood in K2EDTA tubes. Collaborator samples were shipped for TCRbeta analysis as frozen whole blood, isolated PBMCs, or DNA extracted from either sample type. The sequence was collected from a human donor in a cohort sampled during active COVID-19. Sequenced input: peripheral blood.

The CDR3 region reads CATSDPTGGSYNEQFF. The sequenced DNA is TGTGCCACCAGTGATCCCACAGGGGGTTCCTACAATGAGCAGTTCTTC. The sequence links TRBV24-1 to TRBJ2-1, and 8 bases in between align with TRBD1. V is trimmed back by 3 bases and J by 1 base, and the junction contains 4 bases that no gene match accounts for. The germline V gene sets CDR1 to KGHDR and CDR2 to SFDVKD. The CDR3 starts with the cysteine, ends with the phenylalanine, and has 16 residues. Of the read, only the CDR3 DNA is kept; its 48 bases are in frame from base 1.